Below, 2 T cell receptor beta chains from the same sample are listed, as sequenced in a study of blood T cell repertoires in COVID-19. The method was immunoSEQ multiplex PCR; TCRdb's version includes in-frame clones alone and lacks a portion of them. The table has roughly 250,000 clones, approximately 83% seen once; the top ten hold roughly a tenth. Sequenced input: peripheral blood. Receptors originate from a woman over 75 with acute or convalescent COVID-19.

With respect to this clone: A junction boundary mismatches the germline segment, possibly from a read error. V is TRBV7-7 and J is TRBJ2-2; a weak D match, TRBD1 (5 bases). There are 15 residues in the CDR3. Germline-derived CDR1 and CDR2 are SSHAT and FNYEAQ (reference sequence). The CDR3 DNA sequence: TGTGCTAGCAGCTTGGGGCACCCGAACACCGGGGAGCTGTTTTTT. It encodes CASSLGHPNTGELFF.

V is TRBV27 and J is TRBJ2-4, with D possibly matching TRBD1 (5 bases). Trimming shortened V by 5 bases and J by 0 bases, and 20 bases separated the two germline ends. The CDR3 is 18 residues long. CDR1 is MNHEY and CDR2 is SMNVEV in the germline V gene (reference sequence). The CDR3 reads CASSPLTGRAEAKNIQYF. Written as DNA, the CDR3 is TGTGCCAGCAGTCCCCTCACGGGCAGGGCCGAAGCCAAAAACATTCAGTACTTC.